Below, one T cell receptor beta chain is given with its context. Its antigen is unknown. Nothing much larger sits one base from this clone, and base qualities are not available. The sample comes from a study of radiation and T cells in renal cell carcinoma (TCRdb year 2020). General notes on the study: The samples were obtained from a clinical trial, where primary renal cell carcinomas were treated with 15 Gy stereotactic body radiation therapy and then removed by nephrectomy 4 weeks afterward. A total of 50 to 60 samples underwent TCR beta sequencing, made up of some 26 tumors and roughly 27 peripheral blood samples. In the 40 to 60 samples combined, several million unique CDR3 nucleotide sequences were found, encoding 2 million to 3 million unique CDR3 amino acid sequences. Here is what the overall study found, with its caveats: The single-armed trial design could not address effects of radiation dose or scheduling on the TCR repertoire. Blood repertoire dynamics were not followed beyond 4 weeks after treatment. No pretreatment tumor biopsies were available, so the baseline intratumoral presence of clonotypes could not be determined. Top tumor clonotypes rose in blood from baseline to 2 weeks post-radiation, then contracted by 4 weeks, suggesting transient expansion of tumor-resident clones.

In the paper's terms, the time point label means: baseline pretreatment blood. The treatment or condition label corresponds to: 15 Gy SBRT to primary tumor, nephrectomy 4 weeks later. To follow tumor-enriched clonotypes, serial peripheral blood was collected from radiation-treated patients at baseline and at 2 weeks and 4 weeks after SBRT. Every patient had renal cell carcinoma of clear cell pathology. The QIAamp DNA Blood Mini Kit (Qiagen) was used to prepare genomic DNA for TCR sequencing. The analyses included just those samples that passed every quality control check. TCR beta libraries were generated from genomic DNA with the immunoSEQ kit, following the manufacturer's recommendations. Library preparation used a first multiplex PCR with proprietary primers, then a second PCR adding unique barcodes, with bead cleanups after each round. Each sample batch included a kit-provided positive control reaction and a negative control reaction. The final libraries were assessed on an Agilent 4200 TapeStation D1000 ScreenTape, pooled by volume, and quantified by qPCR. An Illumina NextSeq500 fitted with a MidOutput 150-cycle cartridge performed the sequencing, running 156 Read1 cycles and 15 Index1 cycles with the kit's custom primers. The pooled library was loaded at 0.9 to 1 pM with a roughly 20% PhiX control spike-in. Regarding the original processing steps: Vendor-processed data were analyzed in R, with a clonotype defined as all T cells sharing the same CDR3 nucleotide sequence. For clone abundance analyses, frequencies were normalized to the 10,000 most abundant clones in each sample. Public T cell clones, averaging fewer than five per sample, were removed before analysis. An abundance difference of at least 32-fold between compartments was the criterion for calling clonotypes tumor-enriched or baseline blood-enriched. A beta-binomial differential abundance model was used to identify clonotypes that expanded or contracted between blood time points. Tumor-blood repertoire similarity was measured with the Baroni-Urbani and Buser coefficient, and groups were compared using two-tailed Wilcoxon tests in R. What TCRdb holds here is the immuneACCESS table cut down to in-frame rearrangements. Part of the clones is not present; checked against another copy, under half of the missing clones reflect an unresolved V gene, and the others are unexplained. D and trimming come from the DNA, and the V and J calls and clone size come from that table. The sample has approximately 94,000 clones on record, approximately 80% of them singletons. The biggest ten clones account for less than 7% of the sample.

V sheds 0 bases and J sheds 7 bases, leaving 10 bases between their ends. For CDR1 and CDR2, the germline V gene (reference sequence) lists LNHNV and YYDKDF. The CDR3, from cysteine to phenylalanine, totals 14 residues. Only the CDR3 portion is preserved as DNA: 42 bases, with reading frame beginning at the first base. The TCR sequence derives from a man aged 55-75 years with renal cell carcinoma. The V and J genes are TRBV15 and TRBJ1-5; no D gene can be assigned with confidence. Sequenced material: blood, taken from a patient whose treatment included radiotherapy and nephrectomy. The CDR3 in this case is CATSRDPGIQPQHF. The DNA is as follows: TGTGCCACCAGCAGAGACCCCGGGATCCAGCCCCAGCATTTT. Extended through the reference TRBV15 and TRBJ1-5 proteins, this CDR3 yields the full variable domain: DAMVIQNPRYQVTQFGKPVTLSCSQTLNHNVMYWYQQKSSQAPKLLFHYYDKDFNNEADTPDNFQSRRPNTSFCFLDIRSPGLGDTAMYLCATSRDPGIQPQHFGDGTRLSIL.